The T cell receptor beta chain described here comes from a study of cytomegalovirus exposure and HLA in healthy donors. On the study more broadly: An early release of data contained 70 million to 95 million unique TCRs, which came from HLA-typed donors.

Whole-study results and caveats: Cytomegalovirus association was assigned to approximately 180 TCR beta chains. Rates of TCR association differed by HLA locus in a later analysis, with DRB1 highest and HLA-C lowest.

The PCR had 60 Vbeta and 13 Jbeta primers. The data were produced by immunoSEQ multiplex PCR, yet TCRdb's version contains in-frame clones alone and is incomplete. This sample has over 150,000 clones, with 75% to 85% found just once. The study sampled nominally healthy donors, though unrecorded immune exposures were likely. As for this clone: Its antigen is unknown.

The receptor was derived from a woman between 50 and 59 years old in good health and CMV-seropositive. The specimen was PBMCs.

The CDR3 sequence: CAWDSGTGNYEQYF. CDR3 bases: TGTGCCTGGGATTCCGGGACAGGCAACTACGAGCAGTACTTC. This chain uses TRBV30 with TRBJ2-7, with TRBD1 matching 8 bases. Looked up from germline, CDR1 is GTSNPN and CDR2 is SVGIG (reference sequence). CDR3 length: 14 amino acids. Trimming took 5 bases from V and 3 from J; bases not matched to a gene: 9.